This T cell receptor beta chain was identified during a study of early stage breast cancer tumors. Study as a whole: ER+/PR+/HER2- status applied to about 75% of the 16 invasive breast tumors.

Study-wide results and caveats: Tumors had approximately 2.7-fold higher T cell density than normal breast. In 14 of 16 patients, blood comparison separated tumor from normal breast.

Profiled with immunoSEQ multiplex PCR; TCRdb holds only in-frame clones, not every one. The sample shows tens of thousands of clones, about 89% of them seen only once. From germline, CDR1 is MGHRA and CDR2 YSYEKL. Trimming pared 0 bases from V and 15 bases from J, leaving 11 bases between. The CDR3 is 12 residues long. About this clone itself: Its target is unknown.

Sequencing was performed on blood. This clonotype originated in a person between 65 and 80 years old with breast cancer. This chain uses TRBV4-1 with TRBJ1-4; D is unresolved. CDR3 sequence reads: CASSQDRGWVFF. The DNA of the CDR3 is TGCGCCAGCAGCCAAGATAGAGGGTGGGTGTTTTTT.